This T cell receptor (beta chain) was recorded in a study of sequential checkpoint blockade in melanoma. Turning to the study itself: Roughly 22 patients had tumor biopsies before treatment and at week 13.

As regards this clone: Antigen: not known.

V was clipped by 6 bases and J by 0 bases; unmatched bases: 10. There are 17 residues in the CDR3. TCRdb keeps only in-frame clones here, not all; method: immunoSEQ multiplex PCR. The sample holds about 4,000 clones; around a third are singletons and the top ten take 30% to 40%. Study-level findings and limits: Rising tumor T-cell fraction and clonality meant about 30 times likelier benefit.

Treatment in this sample: randomized to nivolumab then ipilimumab (arm A) or the reverse (arm B). The chain combines TRBV23-1 with TRBJ1-1; 10 bases are a match to TRBD1. TRBV23-1 is filed as an ORF, its function uncertain. This clonotype was sampled from a human donor with melanoma. The sample was tumor tissue (inferred from file names), taken from a patient given nivolumab and ipilimumab in sequence. The CDR3 nucleotides read TGCGCCAGCAGCACCCTGACAGGGGGCGAGATGAACACTGAAGCTTTCTTT. It specifies CASSTLTGGEMNTEAFF.